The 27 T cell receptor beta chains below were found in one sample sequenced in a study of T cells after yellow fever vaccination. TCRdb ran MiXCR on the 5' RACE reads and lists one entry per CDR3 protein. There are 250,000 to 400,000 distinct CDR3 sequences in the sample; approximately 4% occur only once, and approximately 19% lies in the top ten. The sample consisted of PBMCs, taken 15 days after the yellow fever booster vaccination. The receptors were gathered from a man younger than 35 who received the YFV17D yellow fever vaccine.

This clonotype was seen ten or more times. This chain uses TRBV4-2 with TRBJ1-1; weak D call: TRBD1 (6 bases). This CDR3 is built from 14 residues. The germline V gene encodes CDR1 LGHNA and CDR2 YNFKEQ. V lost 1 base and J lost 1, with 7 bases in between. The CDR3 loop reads CASSQGDKNTEAFF. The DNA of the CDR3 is TGTGCCAGCAGCCAAGGGGACAAGAACACTGAAGCTTTCTTT.

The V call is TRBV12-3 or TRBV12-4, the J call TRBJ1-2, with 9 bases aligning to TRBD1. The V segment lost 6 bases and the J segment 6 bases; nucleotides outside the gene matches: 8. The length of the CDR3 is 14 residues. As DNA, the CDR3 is TGTGCCAGCAGCCCCAGGGGACAGGGAGATGGCTACACCTTC. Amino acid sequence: CASSPRGQGDGYTF.

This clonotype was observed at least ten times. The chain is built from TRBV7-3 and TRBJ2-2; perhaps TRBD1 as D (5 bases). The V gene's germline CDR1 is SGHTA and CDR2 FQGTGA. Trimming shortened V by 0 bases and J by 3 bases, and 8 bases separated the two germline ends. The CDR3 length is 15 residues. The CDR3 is CASSLTATDTGELFF. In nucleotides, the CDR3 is TGTGCCAGCAGCTTAACCGCGACAGACACCGGGGAGCTGTTTTTT. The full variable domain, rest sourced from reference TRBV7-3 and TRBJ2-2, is GAGVSQTPSNKVTEKGKYVELRCDPISGHTALYWYRQSLGQGPEFLIYFQGTGAADDSGLPNDRFFAVRPEGSVSTLKIQRTERGDSAVYLCASSLTATDTGELFFGEGSRLTVL.

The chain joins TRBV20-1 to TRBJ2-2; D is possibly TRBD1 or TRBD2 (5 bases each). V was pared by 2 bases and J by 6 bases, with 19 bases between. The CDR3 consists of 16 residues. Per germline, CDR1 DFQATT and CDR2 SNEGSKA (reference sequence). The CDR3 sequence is CSARFKSTRGSGELFF. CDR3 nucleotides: TGCAGTGCTAGATTCAAGAGCACGAGGGGCTCCGGGGAGCTGTTTTTT.

CDR3 nucleotides: TGCGCCAGCAGCCACGGGACAGGGTACACCGGGGAGCTGTTTTTT. Encoded protein: CASSHGTGYTGELFF. This chain uses TRBV4-1 with TRBJ2-2, with TRBD1 matching over 9 bases. V was pared by 3 bases and J by 3 bases, with 2 bases of the junction left unmatched. Germline CDR1 and CDR2: MGHRA and YSYEKL. The CDR3 runs 15 residues.

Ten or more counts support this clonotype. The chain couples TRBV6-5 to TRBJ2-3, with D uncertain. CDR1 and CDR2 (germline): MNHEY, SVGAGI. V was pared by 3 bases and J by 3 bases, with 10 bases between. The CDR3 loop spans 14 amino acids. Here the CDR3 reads CASSYSRWTDTQYF. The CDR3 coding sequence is TGTGCCAGCAGTTATTCCCGTTGGACAGATACGCAGTATTTT.

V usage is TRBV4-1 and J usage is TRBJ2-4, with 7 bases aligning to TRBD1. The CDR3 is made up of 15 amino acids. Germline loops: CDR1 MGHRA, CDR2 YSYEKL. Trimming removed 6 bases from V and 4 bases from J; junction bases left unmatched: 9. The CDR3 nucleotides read TGCGCCAGCAGGTCTTTACAGGGGTCTAAAAACATTCAGTACTTC. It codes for CASRSLQGSKNIQYF.

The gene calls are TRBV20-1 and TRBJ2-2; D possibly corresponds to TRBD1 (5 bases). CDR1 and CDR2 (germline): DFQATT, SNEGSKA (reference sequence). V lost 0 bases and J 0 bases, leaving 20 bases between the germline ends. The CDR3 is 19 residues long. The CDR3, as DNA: TGCAGTGCTAGAGATCATAGAGCTCAGGGTATAACGAACACCGGGGAGCTGTTTTTT. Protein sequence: CSARDHRAQGITNTGELFF.

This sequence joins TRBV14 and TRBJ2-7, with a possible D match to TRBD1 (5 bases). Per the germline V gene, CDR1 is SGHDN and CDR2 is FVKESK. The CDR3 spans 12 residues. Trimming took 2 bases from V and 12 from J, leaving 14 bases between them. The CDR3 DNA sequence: TGTGCCAGCAGCCAATGGTTAGGGGAAACGTACTTC. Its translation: CASSQWLGETYF. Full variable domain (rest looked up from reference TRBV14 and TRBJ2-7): EAGVTQFPSHSVIEKGQTVTLRCDPISGHDNLYWYRRVMGKEIKFLLHFVKESKQDESGMPNNRFLAERTGGTYSTLKVQPAELEDSGVYFCASSQWLGETYFGPGTRLTVT.

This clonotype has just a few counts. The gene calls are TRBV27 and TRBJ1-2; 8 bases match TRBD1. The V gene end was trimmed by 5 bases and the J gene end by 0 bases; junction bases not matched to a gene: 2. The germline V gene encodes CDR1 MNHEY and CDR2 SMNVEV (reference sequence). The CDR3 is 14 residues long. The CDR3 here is CASSQTGANYGYTF. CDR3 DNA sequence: TGTGCCAGCAGTCAGACAGGGGCTAACTATGGCTACACCTTC.

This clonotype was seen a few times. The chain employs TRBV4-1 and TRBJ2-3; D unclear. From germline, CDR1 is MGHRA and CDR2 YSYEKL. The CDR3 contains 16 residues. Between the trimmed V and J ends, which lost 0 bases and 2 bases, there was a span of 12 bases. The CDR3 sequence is CASSQDHTITTDTQYF. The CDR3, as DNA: TGCGCCAGCAGCCAAGATCACACCATAACCACAGATACGCAGTATTTT.

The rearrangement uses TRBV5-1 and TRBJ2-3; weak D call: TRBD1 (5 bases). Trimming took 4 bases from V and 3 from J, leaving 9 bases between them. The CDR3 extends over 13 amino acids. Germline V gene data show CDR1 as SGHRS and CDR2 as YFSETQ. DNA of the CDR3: TGCGCCAGCAGCCAAGGACAAACAGATACGCAGTATTTT. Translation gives CASSQGQTDTQYF.

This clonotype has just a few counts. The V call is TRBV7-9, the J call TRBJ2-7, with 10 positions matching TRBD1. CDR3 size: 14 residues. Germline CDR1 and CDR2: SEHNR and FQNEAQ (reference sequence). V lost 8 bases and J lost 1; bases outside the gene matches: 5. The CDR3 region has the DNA TGTGCCAGCCGAGGGACAGGGGTATCCTACGAGCAGTACTTC. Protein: CASRGTGVSYEQYF.

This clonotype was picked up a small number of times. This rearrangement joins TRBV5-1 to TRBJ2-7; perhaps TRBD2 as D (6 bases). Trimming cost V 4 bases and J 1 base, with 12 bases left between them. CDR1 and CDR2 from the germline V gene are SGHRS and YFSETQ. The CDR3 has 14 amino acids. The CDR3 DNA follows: TGCGCCAGCAGCCCCGCAGGGAGGTCCTACGAGCAGTACTTC. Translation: CASSPAGRSYEQYF.

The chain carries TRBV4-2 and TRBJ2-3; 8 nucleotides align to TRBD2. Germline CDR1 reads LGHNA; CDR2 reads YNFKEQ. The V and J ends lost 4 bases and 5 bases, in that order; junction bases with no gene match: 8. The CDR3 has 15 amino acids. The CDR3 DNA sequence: TGTGCCAGCAGCCTAGCGGGGAGGGATGAAGATACGCAGTATTTT. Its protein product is CASSLAGRDEDTQYF.

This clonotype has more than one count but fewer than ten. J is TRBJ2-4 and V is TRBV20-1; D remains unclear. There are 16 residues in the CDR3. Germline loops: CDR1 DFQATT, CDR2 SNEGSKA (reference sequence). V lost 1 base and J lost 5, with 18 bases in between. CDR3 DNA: TGCAGTGCTAGAGGAATACCTGCAAGGACCGAAAACATTCAGTACTTC. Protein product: CSARGIPARTENIQYF.

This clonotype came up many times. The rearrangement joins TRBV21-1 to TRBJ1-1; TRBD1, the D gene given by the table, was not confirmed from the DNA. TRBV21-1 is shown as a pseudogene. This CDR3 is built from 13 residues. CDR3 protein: CASSKEAGCEAFF. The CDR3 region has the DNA TGTGCCAGCAGCAAAGAGGCAGGGTGTGAAGCTTTCTTT.

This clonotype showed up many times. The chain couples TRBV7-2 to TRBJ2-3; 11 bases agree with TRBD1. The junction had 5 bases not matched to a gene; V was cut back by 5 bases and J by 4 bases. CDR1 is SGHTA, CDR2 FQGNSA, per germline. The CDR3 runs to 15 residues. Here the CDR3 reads CASSRRDRGADTQYF. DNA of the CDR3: TGTGCCAGCAGCCGCCGGGACAGGGGGGCAGATACGCAGTATTTT.

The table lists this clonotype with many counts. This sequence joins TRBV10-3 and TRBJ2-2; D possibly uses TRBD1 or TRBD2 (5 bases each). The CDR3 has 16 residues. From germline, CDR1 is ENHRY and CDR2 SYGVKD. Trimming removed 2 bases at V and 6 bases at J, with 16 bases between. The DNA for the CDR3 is TGTGCCATCAGTGAGATTTCGGGGCTGGACGCCGGGGAGCTGTTTTTT. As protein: CAISEISGLDAGELFF.

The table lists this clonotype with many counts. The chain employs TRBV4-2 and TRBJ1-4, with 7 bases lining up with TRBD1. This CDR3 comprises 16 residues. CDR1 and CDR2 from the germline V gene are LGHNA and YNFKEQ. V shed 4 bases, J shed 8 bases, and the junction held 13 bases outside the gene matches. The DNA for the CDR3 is TGTGCCAGCAGCCCGCCTGAGACAGGGCGAAGGGAAAAACTGTTTTTT. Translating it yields CASSPPETGRREKLFF.

The CDR3 DNA reads as TGCGCCAGCAGCTTGGCCCCGTCGGACAGCTTAAATCAGCCCCAGCATTTT. Residues: CASSLAPSDSLNQPQHF. This chain joins TRBV5-1 and TRBJ1-5; TRBD1 might be the D (6 bases). CDR3 length: 17 residues. The germline V and J ends were trimmed by 0 bases and 4 bases, with 17 bases remaining between them. CDR1 SGHRS and CDR2 YFSETQ come from the germline V gene.

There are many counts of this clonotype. CDR3 sequence (DNA): TGCAGTGCTAATAGCGGGGATAGCACAGATACGCAGTATTTT. This sequence encodes CSANSGDSTDTQYF. The chain employs TRBV20-1 and TRBJ2-3; TRBD2 matches 8 bases. This CDR3 has 14 amino acids. V dropped 4 bases and J dropped 0; count of bases not matched to a gene: 3. CDR1 and CDR2 (germline): DFQATT, SNEGSKA (reference sequence).

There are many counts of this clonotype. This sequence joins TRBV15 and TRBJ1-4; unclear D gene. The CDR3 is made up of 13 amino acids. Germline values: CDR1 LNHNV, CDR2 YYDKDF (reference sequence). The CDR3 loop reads CAIQRQLNEKLFF. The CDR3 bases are TGTGCGATCCAGAGGCAGCTCAATGAAAAACTGTTTTTT.

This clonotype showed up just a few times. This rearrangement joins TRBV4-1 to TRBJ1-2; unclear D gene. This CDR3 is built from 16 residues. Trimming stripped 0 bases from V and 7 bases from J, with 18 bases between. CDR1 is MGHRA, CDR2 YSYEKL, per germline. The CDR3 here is CASSQDPGSFYVGYTF. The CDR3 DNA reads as TGCGCCAGCAGCCAAGATCCCGGCAGTTTCTATGTTGGCTACACCTTC.

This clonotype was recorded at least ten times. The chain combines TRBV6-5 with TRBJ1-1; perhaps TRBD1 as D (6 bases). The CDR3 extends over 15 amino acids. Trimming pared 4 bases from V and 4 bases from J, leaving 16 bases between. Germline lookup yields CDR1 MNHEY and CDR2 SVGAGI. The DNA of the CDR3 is TGTGCCAGCAGTTCAGCGGGGGAGGGGGTCACTGAAGCTTTCTTT. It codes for CASSSAGEGVTEAFF.

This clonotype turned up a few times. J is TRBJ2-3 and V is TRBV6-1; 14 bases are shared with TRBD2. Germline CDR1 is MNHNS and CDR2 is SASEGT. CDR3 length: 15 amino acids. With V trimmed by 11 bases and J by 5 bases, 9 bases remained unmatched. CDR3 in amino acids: CAASPGTSGRDTQYF. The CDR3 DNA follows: TGTGCCGCCTCCCCTGGGACTAGCGGGAGAGATACGCAGTATTTT.

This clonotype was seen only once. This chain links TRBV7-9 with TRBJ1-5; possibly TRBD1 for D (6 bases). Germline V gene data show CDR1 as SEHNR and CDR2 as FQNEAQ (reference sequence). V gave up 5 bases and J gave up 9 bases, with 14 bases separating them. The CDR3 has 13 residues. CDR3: CASSDTGAGPQHF. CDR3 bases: TGTGCCAGCAGCGACACGGGGGCCGGGCCCCAGCATTTT.